Sequencing of this T cell receptor (beta chain) was carried out in a study of T cell changes during pregnancy in multiple sclerosis. Clones were read by immunoSEQ multiplex PCR, and TCRdb kept only the in-frame ones, dropping some. The data hold 57,000 or so clones, with less than 95% observed a single time. The sequences come from peripheral blood, collected in the third trimester of pregnancy. The TCR comes from a female donor in good health, enrolled as a control in a pregnancy study.

This CDR3 reads CATTGAGVAVVNEQFF. The CDR3 DNA reads TGTGCCACGACTGGAGCGGGAGTGGCCGTGGTAAATGAGCAGTTCTTC. The chain uses TRBV10-3 and TRBJ2-1; the match to TRBD2 covers 8 bases. Germline assignment: CDR1 ENHRY and CDR2 SYGVKD. V dropped 10 bases and J dropped 7; count of bases not matched to a gene: 18. The CDR3 sequence is 16 residues long.